A single sample is the source of the 8 T cell receptor beta chains below, sequenced in a study of T cell repertoires in cytomegalovirus infection. A single record per CDR3 protein comes from TCRdb applying MiXCR to the reads. The table lists about 150,000 distinct CDR3 sequences, around 32% of them singletons. Their antigen targets remain unknown. The material sequenced was CD8+ T cells from cultured PBMCs, taken from culture after CMV antigen stimulation. All receptors derive from a human donor in good health (CMV status not recorded). Some clones in this sample may be carry-over from other donors' samples.

This clonotype was recorded at least ten times. The chain employs TRBV12-3 or TRBV12-4 and TRBJ1-6; no clear D gene. This CDR3 is 13 amino acids long. V gave up 5 bases and J gave up 6 bases, with 8 bases separating them. The CDR3 loop is CASSLASNSPLHF. The CDR3, as DNA: TGTGCCAGCAGTCTCGCTAGTAATTCACCCCTCCACTTT.

This clonotype was seen repeatedly, ten times or more. The chain has TRBV7-2 and TRBJ2-3, with D tentatively TRBD2 (6 bases). Trimming took off 5 bases at V and 1 base at J, with 31 bases between the two ends. Germline V gene sequence: CDR1 SGHTA, CDR2 FQGNSA. This CDR3 is 21 amino acids long. CDR3 sequence reads: CASSPRGMGYEPRRGTDTQYF. The CDR3 DNA reads as TGTGCCAGCAGCCCCCGGGGGATGGGGTATGAGCCGCGCCGGGGCACAGATACGCAGTATTTT.

This chain connects TRBV29-1 to TRBJ1-1; tentatively, D is TRBD1 (6 bases). The CDR3 sequence is 13 residues long. Germline CDR1 and CDR2: SQVTM and ANQGSEA. Trimming removed 8 bases from V and 1 base from J, with 14 bases in between. The CDR3: CSLVAGENTEAFF. CDR3 bases: TGCAGCCTTGTGGCAGGGGAGAACACTGAAGCTTTCTTT.

The genes are TRBV7-6 and TRBJ2-1, with 8 positions matching TRBD2. The CDR3 sequence is 18 residues long. With V trimmed by 2 bases and J by 0 bases, 9 bases remained unmatched. CDR1 and CDR2 from the germline V gene are SGHVS and FNYEAQ. The CDR3 DNA follows: TGTGCCAGCAGCTTACCCAAGACTAGCGCTAGCTCCTACAATGAGCAGTTCTTC. Protein: CASSLPKTSASSYNEQFF.

The chain uses TRBV7-6 and TRBJ1-5, with no clear D. This CDR3 comprises 13 residues. Germline CDR1 and CDR2: SGHVS and FNYEAQ. V lost 1 base and J lost 3, with 4 bases in between. The DNA for the CDR3 is TGTGCCAGCAGCTTAGACATCAATCAGCCCCAGCATTTT. It yields the protein CASSLDINQPQHF. Together with reference TRBV7-6 and TRBJ1-5, the CDR3 gives the full variable domain: GAGVSQSPRYKVTKRGQDVALRCDPISGHVSLYWYRQALGQGPEFLTYFNYEAQQDKSGLPNDRFSAERPEGSISTLTIQRTEQRDSAMYRCASSLDINQPQHFGDGTRLSIL.

This clonotype was recorded a few times. The chain couples TRBV7-6 to TRBJ2-7, with D perhaps TRBD1 or TRBD2 (6 bases each). There are 14 residues in the CDR3. Looked up from germline, CDR1 is SGHVS and CDR2 is FNYEAQ. The ends were cut back, 5 bases at V and 7 bases at J, with 18 bases in the middle. The CDR3 nucleotides read TGTGCCAGCAGCCCGGGGGCTTCATCTTGGGAGCAGTACTTC. Protein sequence: CASSPGASSWEQYF.

This clonotype appeared a few times. The CDR3 region is CASSVDGFWVDTGELFF. The CDR3 DNA reads TGTGCCAGCAGTGTTGACGGTTTCTGGGTGGACACCGGGGAGCTGTTTTTT. The chain couples TRBV28 to TRBJ2-2; D ambiguous. Germline-derived CDR1 and CDR2 are MDHEN and SYDVKM. There are 17 residues in the CDR3. The V gene lost 5 bases and the J gene lost 3 bases, with 19 bases spanning the gap.

V usage is TRBV5-1 and J usage is TRBJ1-1, with D unclear. CDR1 is SGHRS, CDR2 YFSETQ, per germline. The CDR3 spans 13 residues. The V gene lost 0 bases and the J gene lost 8 bases, with 11 bases spanning the gap. The CDR3 loop is CASSLGLGREAFF. In nucleotides, the CDR3 is TGCGCCAGCAGCTTGGGGTTAGGGCGGGAAGCTTTCTTT.